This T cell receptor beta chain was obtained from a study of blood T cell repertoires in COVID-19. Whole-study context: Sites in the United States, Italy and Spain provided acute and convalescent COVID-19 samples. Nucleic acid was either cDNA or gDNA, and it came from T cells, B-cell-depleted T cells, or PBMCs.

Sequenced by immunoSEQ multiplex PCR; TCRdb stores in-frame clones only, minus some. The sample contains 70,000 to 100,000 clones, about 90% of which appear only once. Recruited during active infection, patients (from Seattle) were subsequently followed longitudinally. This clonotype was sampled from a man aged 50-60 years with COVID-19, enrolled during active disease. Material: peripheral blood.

This CDR3 reads CASSLGSNEQFF. The CDR3, as DNA: TGTGCCAGCAGCTTGGGCAGTAATGAGCAGTTCTTC. The chain employs TRBV7-9 and TRBJ2-1; D uncertain. CDR1 is SEHNR, CDR2 FQNEAQ, per germline (reference sequence). The CDR3 extends over 12 amino acids. The V end was cut by 3 bases, the J end by 7 bases, with 7 bases between. Supplemented by reference TRBV7-9 and TRBJ2-1, the full variable domain reads DTGVSQNPRHKITKRGQNVTFRCDPISEHNRLYWYRQTLGQGPEFLTYFQNEAQLEKSRLLSDRFSAERPKGSFSTLEIQRTEQGDSAMYLCASSLGSNEQFFGPGTRLTVL.